The sequence of this T cell receptor beta chain was determined in a study of shared clonotypes between healthy human individuals (dated by TCRdb to 2018 to 2020). For the wider study: A couple of women and a few men aged 18 to 49 years were included in the cohort. For each donor, CD4 naive and CD4 memory were each run on three plates, CD8 naive on two plates, and CD8 memory on one plate. The study deeply sequenced blood TCR repertoires of 5 or 6 healthy adults to estimate repertoire size and the extent of clonotype sharing between individuals. To increase sequencing depth and limit assay-specific biases, different laboratories used diverse techniques to prepare libraries and sequence TCR repertoires. Per donor, leukapheresis produced somewhere between about 0.94 and 9.5 billion PBMCs. General conclusions and limits of the study: Pairwise subsampling indicated that sequencing depth was expected to affect the degree of clonotype sharing among donors. Sampling was restricted to blood, and TCR repertoires in tissue are likely to differ from TCR repertoires in blood. When a few donors were compared, the shared fraction of clonotypes was around 5% for naive CD4, around 3.5% for naive CD8, 2% to 2.5% for memory CD4, and around 0.37% for memory CD8. Naive subsets generally had larger estimated clonotype richness than memory subsets did. Clonotypes shared by all four sorted-subset donors showed higher generation probabilities than non-shared clonotypes. Even with the large sequencing depth, rarefaction of the sorted-subset datasets indicated that sequencing was incomplete. The genetic and exposure-history diversity represented was limited by the small number of donors.

This clone has a single count. Its antigen specificity is not known. No much larger clonotype is one base removed from it; base qualities were not supplied. V ends up 4 bases short and J 6 bases short, with an unmatched junction base count of 10. CDR1 and CDR2 (SGHDN, FVKESK) derive from the germline V gene. Spanning cysteine to phenylalanine, the CDR3 consists of 16 amino acids. The only DNA kept is the CDR3, 48 bases in frame from the first base. For the CD8 naive samples, CD45RO-negative cells were positively selected for CCR7, yielding a CD45RA+CCR7+ population from which TemRA cells were excluded. Healthy HIV-negative adults with no recently reported acute infections or vaccinations were included as donors. All donors were Caucasian adults living in Nashville, Tennessee, USA. Blood was collected by leukapheresis, and PBMCs were isolated by Ficoll-Histopaque density gradient centrifugation and then cryopreserved in liquid nitrogen vapor phase. Analytical flow cytometry was used to check the purity and quantity of every magnetically sorted T cell population. Genomic DNA was isolated from every sorted fraction and measured by UV absorbance on a Nanodrop 2000c.

TCR CDR3 regions were amplified from genomic DNA by multiplex PCR using the deep immunoSEQ assay. Extracted genomic DNA from each cell subset was spread evenly across all wells of several immunoSEQ 96-well plates, with each plate serving as a replicate. For sorted subsets, each replicate PCR was loaded with 200 ng genomic DNA, equivalent to about 30,000 T cell genomes. The purified libraries were quantified using a Qubit 3.0 fluorometer, sized with a Bioanalyzer 2100, and then quantified again using the KAPA Library Quantification kit. Every immunoSEQ 96-well plate was sequenced on a dedicated single-read 150-cycle Illumina NextSeq 550 flow cell. As for how the authors treated the data: Because the immunoSEQ output included only junctional sequences and no quality scores, the filtering could not be the same as the filtering used for full-length reads. Sequences were annotated with PyIR, a Python wrapper for IgBLAST v1.9, using IMGT germline references to assign V/J genes and CDR3. Any read was removed if the V/J assignment was weak (E-value above 1e-6), the CDR3 was missing, or the read contained stop codons, out-of-frame junctions, or ambiguous translated residues. V3J clonotypes were defined as sequences sharing an identical inferred V gene, J gene, and CDR3 amino acid sequence. To compute the percentage overlap between repertoires, the number of shared unique clonotypes was divided by the size of the smaller repertoire. Richness of each repertoire was evaluated using RTK rarefaction, the Chao1 estimator, and Recon v2.1 estimates of unobserved clonotypes. Generation probabilities were computed with OLGA for all TCRbeta clonotypes obtained by the gDNA method from a handful of donors. TCRdb took over this immuneACCESS table, retaining in-frame rearrangements with V and J assigned. Such tables are incomplete; in checked studies, under half of the missing clones stem from an unresolved V gene, and the remainder is unexplained. V and J calls and clone size follow that table, whereas D and trimming were derived from the DNA. A total of about 2.1 million clones appear in this sample, 93% of them only once. Together, the top ten hold roughly 1.7% of the sample.

Material: naive CD8+ T cells from PBMCs. The cell subset or site label corresponds to: CD45RA+CCR7+. The rearranged segments are TRBV14 and TRBJ2-2; the central 8 bases match TRBD2. This receptor was obtained from a man aged 18 to 30 in good health. Some clones in this sample may be carry-over from other donors' samples. The bases are TGTGCCAGCAGCCCACGGACTAGCTTAGTGTCCGGGGAGCTGTTTTTT. The encoded protein is CASSPRTSLVSGELFF.